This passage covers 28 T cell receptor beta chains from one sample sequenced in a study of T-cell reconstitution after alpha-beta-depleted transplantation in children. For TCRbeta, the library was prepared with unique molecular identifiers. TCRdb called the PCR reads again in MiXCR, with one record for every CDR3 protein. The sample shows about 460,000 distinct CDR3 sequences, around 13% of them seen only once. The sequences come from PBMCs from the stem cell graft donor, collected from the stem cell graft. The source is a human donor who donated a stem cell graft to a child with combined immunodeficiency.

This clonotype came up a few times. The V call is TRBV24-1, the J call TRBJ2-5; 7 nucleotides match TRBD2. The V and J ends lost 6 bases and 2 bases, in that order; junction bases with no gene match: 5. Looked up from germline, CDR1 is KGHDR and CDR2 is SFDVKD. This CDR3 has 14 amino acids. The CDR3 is CATSKGAGQETQYF. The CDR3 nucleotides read TGTGCCACCAGTAAGGGAGCGGGGCAAGAGACCCAGTACTTC.

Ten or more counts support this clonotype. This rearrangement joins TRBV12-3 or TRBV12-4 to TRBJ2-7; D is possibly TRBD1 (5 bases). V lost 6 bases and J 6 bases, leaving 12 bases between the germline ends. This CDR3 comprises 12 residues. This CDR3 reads CASSQDIFEQYF. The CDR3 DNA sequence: TGTGCCAGCAGCCAGGACATTTTCGAGCAGTACTTC.

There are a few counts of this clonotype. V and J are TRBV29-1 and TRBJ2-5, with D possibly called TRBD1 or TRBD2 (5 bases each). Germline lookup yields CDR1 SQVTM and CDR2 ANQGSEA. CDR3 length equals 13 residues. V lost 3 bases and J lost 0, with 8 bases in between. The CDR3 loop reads CSVDLGDQETQYF. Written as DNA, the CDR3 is TGCAGCGTTGATTTGGGGGACCAAGAGACCCAGTACTTC.

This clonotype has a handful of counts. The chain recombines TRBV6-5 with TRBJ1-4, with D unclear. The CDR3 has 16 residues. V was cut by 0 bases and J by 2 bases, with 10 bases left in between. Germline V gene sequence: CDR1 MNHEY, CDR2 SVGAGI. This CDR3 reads CASSYSSGYTNEKLFF. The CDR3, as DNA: TGTGCCAGCAGTTACTCATCCGGGTATACTAATGAAAAACTGTTTTTT.

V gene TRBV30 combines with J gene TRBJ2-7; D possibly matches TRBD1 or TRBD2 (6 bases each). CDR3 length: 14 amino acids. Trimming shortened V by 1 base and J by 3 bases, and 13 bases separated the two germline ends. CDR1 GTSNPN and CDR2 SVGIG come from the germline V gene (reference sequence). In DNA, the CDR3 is TGTGCCTGGAGTGGGGGGGCTAGGGACTACGAGCAGTACTTC. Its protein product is CAWSGGARDYEQYF.

CDR3 bases: TGTGCCAGCAGTTCGGACAGGACCAATCAGCCCCAGCATTTT. It is translated as CASSSDRTNQPQHF. The chain recombines TRBV12-3 or TRBV12-4 with TRBJ1-5; 7 nucleotides align to TRBD1. The CDR3 is 14 amino acids. Trimming cost V 4 bases and J 3 bases; bases outside gene matches: 3.

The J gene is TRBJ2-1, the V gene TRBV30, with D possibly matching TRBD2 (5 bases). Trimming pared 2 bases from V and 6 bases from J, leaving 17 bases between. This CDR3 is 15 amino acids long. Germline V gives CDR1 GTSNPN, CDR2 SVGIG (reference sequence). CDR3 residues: CAWSWYGGASNEQFF. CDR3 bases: TGTGCCTGGAGTTGGTATGGAGGAGCGAGCAATGAGCAGTTCTTC.

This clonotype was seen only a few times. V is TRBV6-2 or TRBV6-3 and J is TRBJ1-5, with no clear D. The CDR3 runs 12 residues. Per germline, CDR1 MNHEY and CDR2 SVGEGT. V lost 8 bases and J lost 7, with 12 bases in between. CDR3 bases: TGTGCCAGCGGAGTGTTAGGACAGCCCCAGCATTTT. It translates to CASGVLGQPQHF.

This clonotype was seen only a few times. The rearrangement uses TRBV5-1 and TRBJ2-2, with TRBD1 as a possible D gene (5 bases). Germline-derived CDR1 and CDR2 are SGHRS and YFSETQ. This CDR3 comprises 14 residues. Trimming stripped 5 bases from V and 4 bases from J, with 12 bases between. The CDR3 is CASSPGIGTGELFF. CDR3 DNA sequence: TGCGCCAGCAGTCCAGGGATTGGCACCGGGGAGCTGTTTTTT.

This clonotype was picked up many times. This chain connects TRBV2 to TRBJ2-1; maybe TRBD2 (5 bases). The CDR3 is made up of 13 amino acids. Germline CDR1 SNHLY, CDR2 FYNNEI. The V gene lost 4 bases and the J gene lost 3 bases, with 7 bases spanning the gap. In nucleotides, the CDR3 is TGTGCCAGCAGTGGAGGGTACTACAATGAGCAGTTCTTC. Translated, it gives CASSGGYYNEQFF.

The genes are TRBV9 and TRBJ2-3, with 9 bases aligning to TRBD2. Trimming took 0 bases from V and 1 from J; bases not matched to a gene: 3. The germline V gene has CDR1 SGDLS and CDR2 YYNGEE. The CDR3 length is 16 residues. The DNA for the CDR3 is TGTGCCAGCAGCGTAGAGATAGCGGGAGGCACAGATACGCAGTATTTT. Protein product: CASSVEIAGGTDTQYF.

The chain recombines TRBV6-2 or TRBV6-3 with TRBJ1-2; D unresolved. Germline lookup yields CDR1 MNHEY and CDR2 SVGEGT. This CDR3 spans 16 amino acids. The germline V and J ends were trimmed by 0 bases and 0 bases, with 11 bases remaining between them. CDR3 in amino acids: CASSYSILTSNYGYTF. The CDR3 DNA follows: TGTGCCAGCAGTTACTCGATTCTCACTTCTAACTATGGCTACACCTTC.

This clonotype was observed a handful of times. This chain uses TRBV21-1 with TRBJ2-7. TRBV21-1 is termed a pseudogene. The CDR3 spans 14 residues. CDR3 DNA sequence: TGTGCCAGCAGCACCCCAGGTGCATCCTACGAGCAGTACTTC. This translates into CASSTPGASYEQYF.

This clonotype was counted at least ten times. The CDR3 loop is CASSLLPLDTDTQYF. For the CDR3, the DNA is TGTGCCAGCAGCCTGCTCCCCCTTGACACAGATACGCAGTATTTT. The rearrangement uses TRBV12-3 or TRBV12-4 and TRBJ2-3; no firm D call. There are 15 residues in the CDR3. The V end was cut by 6 bases, the J end by 2 bases, with 15 bases between.

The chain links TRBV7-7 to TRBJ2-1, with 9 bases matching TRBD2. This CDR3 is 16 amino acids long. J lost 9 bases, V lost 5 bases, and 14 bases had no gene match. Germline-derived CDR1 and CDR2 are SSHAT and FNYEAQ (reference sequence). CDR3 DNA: TGTGCCAGCAGCCCACTCACAGCGGGAGGACTTGGTGAGCAGTTCTTC. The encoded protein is CASSPLTAGGLGEQFF.

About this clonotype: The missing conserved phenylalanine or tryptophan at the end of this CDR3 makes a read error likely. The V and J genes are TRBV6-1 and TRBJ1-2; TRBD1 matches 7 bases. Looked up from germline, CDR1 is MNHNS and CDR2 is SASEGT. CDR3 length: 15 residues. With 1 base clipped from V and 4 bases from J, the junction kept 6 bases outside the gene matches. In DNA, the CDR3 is TGTGCCAGCAGTGAAGAAGCCGGGACAGTCTATGGCTACACCTCC. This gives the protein CASSEEAGTVYGYTS.

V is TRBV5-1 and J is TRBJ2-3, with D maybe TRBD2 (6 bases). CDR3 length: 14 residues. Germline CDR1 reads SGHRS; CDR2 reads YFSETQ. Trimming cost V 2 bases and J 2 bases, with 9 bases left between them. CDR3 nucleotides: TGCGCCAGCAGCTTTGAGGGACTCACAGATACGCAGTATTTT. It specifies CASSFEGLTDTQYF.

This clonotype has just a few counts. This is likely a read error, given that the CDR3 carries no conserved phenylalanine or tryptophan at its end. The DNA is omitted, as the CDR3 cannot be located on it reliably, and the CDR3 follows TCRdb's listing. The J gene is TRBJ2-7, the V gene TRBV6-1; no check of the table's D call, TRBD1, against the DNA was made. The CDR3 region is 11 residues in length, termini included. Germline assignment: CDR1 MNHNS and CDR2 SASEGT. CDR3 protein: CASSTRDRDFL.

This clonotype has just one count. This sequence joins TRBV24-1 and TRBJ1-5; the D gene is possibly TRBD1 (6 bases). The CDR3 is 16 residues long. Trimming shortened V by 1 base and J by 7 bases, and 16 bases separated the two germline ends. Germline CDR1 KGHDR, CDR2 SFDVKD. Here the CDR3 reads CATSDFGRGHGQPQHF. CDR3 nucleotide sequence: TGTGCCACCAGTGATTTCGGCAGGGGCCATGGACAGCCCCAGCATTTT.

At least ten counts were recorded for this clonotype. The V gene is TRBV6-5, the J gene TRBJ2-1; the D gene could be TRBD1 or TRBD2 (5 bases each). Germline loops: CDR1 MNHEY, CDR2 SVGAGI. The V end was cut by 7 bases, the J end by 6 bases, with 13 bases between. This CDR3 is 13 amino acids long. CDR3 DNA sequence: TGTGCCAGCACCCGGGACCCTCTCAATGAGCAGTTCTTC. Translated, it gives CASTRDPLNEQFF.

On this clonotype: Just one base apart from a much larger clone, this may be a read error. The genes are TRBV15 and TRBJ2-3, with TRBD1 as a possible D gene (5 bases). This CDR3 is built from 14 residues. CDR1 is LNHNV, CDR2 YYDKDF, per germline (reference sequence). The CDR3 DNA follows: TGTGTCACCAGCGCCAGGGATGGCACAGATACGCAGTATTTT. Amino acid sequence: CVTSARDGTDTQYF.

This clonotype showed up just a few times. CDR3 DNA: TGTGCCAGCAGCTTCCCCCGCCAGGGGCAGTTCTTC. Its translation is CASSFPRQGQFF. The V call is TRBV7-9, the J call TRBJ2-1; D is perhaps TRBD1 (5 bases). Germline V gene sequence: CDR1 SEHNR, CDR2 FQNEAQ (reference sequence). Trimming removed 3 bases from V and 12 bases from J, with 12 bases in between. The CDR3 loop spans 12 amino acids. Looking up the rest from reference TRBV7-9 and TRBJ2-1 gives the full variable domain: DTGVSQNPRHKITKRGQNVTFRCDPISEHNRLYWYRQTLGQGPEFLTYFQNEAQLEKSRLLSDRFSAERPKGSFSTLEIQRTEQGDSAMYLCASSFPRQGQFFGPGTRLTVL.

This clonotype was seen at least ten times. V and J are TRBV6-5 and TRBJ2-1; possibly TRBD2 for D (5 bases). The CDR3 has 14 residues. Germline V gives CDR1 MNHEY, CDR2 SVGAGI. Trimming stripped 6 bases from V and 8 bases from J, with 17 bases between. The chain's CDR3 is CASRYEGRGDEQFF. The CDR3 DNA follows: TGTGCCAGCAGGTACGAGGGCCGAGGCGATGAGCAGTTCTTC.

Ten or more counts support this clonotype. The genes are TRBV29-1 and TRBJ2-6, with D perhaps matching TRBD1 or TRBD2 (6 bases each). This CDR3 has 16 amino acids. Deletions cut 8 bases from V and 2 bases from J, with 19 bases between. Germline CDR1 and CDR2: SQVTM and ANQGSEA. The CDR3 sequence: CSTTFSGGTGANVLTF. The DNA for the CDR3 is TGCAGCACCACCTTTTCCGGGGGCACTGGGGCCAACGTCCTGACTTTC.

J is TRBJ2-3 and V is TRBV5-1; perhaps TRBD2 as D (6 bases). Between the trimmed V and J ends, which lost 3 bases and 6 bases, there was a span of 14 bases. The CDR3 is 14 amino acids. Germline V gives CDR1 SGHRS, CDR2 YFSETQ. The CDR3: CASSSPGLGDTQYF. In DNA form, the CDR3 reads TGCGCCAGCAGCTCGCCGGGACTCGGGGATACGCAGTATTTT.

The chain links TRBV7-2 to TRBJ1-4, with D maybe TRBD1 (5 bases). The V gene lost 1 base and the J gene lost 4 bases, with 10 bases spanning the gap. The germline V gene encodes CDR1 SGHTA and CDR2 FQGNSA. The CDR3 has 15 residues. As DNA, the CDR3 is TGTGCCAGCAGCTTAGGGGCCAGGGATAATGAAAAACTGTTTTTT. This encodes CASSLGARDNEKLFF. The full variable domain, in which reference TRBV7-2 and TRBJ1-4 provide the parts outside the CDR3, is GAGVSQSPSNKVTEKGKDVELRCDPISGHTALYWYRQSLGQGLEFLIYFQGNSAPDKSGLPSDRFSAERTGGSVSTLTIQRTQQEDSAVYLCASSLGARDNEKLFFGSGTQLSVL.

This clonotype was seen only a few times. The DNA of the CDR3 is TGTGCCAGCTCACCCGAGAAAACCTATCAGCCCCAGCATTTT. The encoded protein is CASSPEKTYQPQHF. This sequence joins TRBV18 and TRBJ1-5; D unresolved. V was pared by 3 bases and J by 5 bases, with 11 bases between. Germline V gene data show CDR1 as KGHSH and CDR2 as LQKENI. This CDR3 comprises 14 residues.

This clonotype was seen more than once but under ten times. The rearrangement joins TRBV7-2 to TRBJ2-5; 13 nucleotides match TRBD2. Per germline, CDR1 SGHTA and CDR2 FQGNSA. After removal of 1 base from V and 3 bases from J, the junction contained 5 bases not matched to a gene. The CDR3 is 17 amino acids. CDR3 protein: CASSLGIGLAGEETQYF. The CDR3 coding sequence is TGTGCCAGCAGCTTAGGGATCGGACTAGCGGGAGAAGAGACCCAGTACTTC.